The 16 T cell receptor beta chains in this list originate from one sample, sequenced in a study of CD8 T cells in ankylosing spondylitis. Study-level findings and limits: For ankylosing spondylitis blood, a TCR beta motif of 7 to 9 highly homologous variants appeared characteristic.

In TCRdb, the 5' RACE reads were re-called with MiXCR into one record per CDR3 protein. The data contain approximately 540,000 distinct CDR3 sequences, roughly 12% of them singletons. Their antigen targets remain unknown. Input material: blood, either unsorted or a sorted T cell fraction (not recorded which). The receptors come from a male donor with ankylosing spondylitis.

There are many counts of this clonotype. V and J are TRBV5-1 and TRBJ1-2; 8 bases are shared with TRBD1. Unmatched junction bases numbered 7, after V lost 4 bases and J lost 5 bases. This CDR3 spans 14 amino acids. From germline, CDR1 is SGHRS and CDR2 YFSETQ. The CDR3 spells CASSARTGNYGYTF. CDR3 coding DNA: TGCGCCAGCAGCGCACGGACAGGGAATTATGGCTACACCTTC.

The gene calls are TRBV7-9 and TRBJ2-1; the D is unclear. This CDR3 is 12 amino acids long. Trimming cost V 1 base and J 15 bases, with 13 bases left between them. Germline V gives CDR1 SEHNR, CDR2 FQNEAQ (reference sequence). This CDR3 is CASSLETGIRFF. The CDR3 nucleotides read TGTGCCAGCAGCTTAGAGACGGGTATAAGGTTCTTC.

The sample holds a few counts of this clonotype. This chain joins TRBV20-1 and TRBJ2-3; no clear D. From germline, CDR1 is DFQATT and CDR2 SNEGSKA (reference sequence). Trimming removed 5 bases from V and 1 base from J, with 16 bases in between. This CDR3 has 15 residues. CDR3 loop: CSADMAPGGTDTQYF. The DNA of the CDR3 is TGCAGTGCTGACATGGCCCCTGGGGGCACAGATACGCAGTATTTT.

The chain combines TRBV5-1 with TRBJ2-5, with TRBD2 as a possible D gene (6 bases). Trimming removed 4 bases from V and 5 bases from J, with 15 bases in between. The CDR3 covers 14 residues. Looked up from germline, CDR1 is SGHRS and CDR2 is YFSETQ. The CDR3 DNA sequence: TGCGCCAGCAGCAACCGGGACTCGTCGGAGACCCAGTACTTC. Encoded protein: CASSNRDSSETQYF.

The V call is TRBV7-6, the J call TRBJ2-5; 8 positions match TRBD2. V was clipped by 5 bases and J by 4 bases; unmatched bases: 12. Looked up from germline, CDR1 is SGHVS and CDR2 is FNYEAQ. CDR3 length: 16 residues. CDR3 nucleotide sequence: TGTGCCAGCAGCAAAACTAGCGGACTAAGGGGAGAGACCCAGTACTTC. This encodes CASSKTSGLRGETQYF.

The chain has TRBV12-3 or TRBV12-4 and TRBJ1-1; D unresolved. The V and J ends lost 3 bases and 6 bases respectively, with 17 bases between them. This CDR3 is 15 amino acids long. CDR3 sequence reads: CASSLPRPSPPEAFF. For the CDR3, the DNA is TGTGCCAGCAGTTTGCCTCGACCTTCACCCCCTGAAGCTTTCTTT.

The chain links TRBV7-8 to TRBJ2-7, with a tentative D call TRBD2 (6 bases). The germline V gene encodes CDR1 SGHVS and CDR2 FQNEAQ. This CDR3 region has 16 residues. Trimming took 5 bases from V and 1 from J, leaving 18 bases between them. CDR3 sequence: CASSRFGGIASYEQYV. The CDR3 nucleotides are TGTGCCAGCAGCCGATTCGGCGGGATTGCGTCCTACGAGCAGTACGTC.

This clonotype has a count of ten or more. The CDR3 DNA follows: TGCGCCAGCAGCATCGATTCGAGCGGGGGCGAGCAGTACTTC. Protein product: CASSIDSSGGEQYF. The rearrangement links TRBV5-1 to TRBJ2-7, with TRBD2 matching over 8 bases. From germline, CDR1 is SGHRS and CDR2 YFSETQ. The ends lost 4 bases at V and 6 bases at J; junction bases unmatched: 9. There are 14 residues in the CDR3.

This clonotype was counted only a few times. This chain connects TRBV7-7 to TRBJ2-1, with TRBD2 identical over 8 bases. The CDR3 length is 15 residues. Germline V gene sequence: CDR1 SSHAT, CDR2 FNYEAQ (reference sequence). V dropped 0 bases and J dropped 6; count of bases not matched to a gene: 4. The CDR3 here is CASSLAAGLGNEQFF. The CDR3 DNA sequence: TGTGCCAGCAGCTTAGCCGCGGGACTAGGCAATGAGCAGTTCTTC.

This chain connects TRBV4-2 to TRBJ1-2; D perhaps matches TRBD1 (5 bases). Trimming cost V 0 bases and J 0 bases, with 8 bases left between them. The CDR3 contains 15 residues. Looked up from germline, CDR1 is LGHNA and CDR2 is YNFKEQ. The CDR3 coding sequence is TGTGCCAGCAGCCAAGAGGGGCTAACTAACTATGGCTACACCTTC. As protein: CASSQEGLTNYGYTF.

This clonotype was found many times. V is TRBV11-3 and J is TRBJ2-2, with 9 bases that match TRBD1. This CDR3 is 14 amino acids long. Germline trimming cut 8 bases from V and 2 bases from J; bases unmatched to any gene: 3. Per the germline V gene, CDR1 is SGHNT and CDR2 is YENEEA. CDR3 sequence: CASRDRVNTGELFF. CDR3 DNA: TGTGCCAGCCGGGACAGGGTTAACACCGGGGAGCTGTTTTTT.

This chain joins TRBV7-2 and TRBJ2-3; 11 bases are shared with TRBD2. V shed 4 bases, J shed 0 bases, and the junction held 3 bases outside the gene matches. Germline V gives CDR1 SGHTA, CDR2 FQGNSA. This CDR3 comprises 16 residues. CDR3 nucleotides: TGTGCCAGCAGCTATCGGACTAGCGGGAGCACAGATACGCAGTATTTT. It codes for CASSYRTSGSTDTQYF.

The chain uses TRBV5-1 and TRBJ2-5; 8 nucleotides align to TRBD2. The germline gives CDR1 SGHRS, CDR2 YFSETQ. V lost 0 bases, J lost 2 bases, and 15 bases stayed unmatched. There are 19 residues in the CDR3. CDR3 sequence: CASSLAATSGDKMQETQYF. The CDR3 DNA is TGCGCCAGCAGCTTGGCGGCTACTAGCGGTGACAAGATGCAAGAGACCCAGTACTTC.

This clonotype was recorded at least ten times. The gene calls are TRBV6-2 or TRBV6-3 and TRBJ1-5; D remains ambiguous. The CDR3 is made up of 14 amino acids. V lost 4 bases and J 4 bases, leaving 11 bases between the germline ends. CDR1 and CDR2 from the germline V gene are MNHEY and SVGEGT. The CDR3 region has the DNA TGTGCCAGCAGTTCTCGACTGGAGAATCAGCCCCAGCATTTT. Encoded protein: CASSSRLENQPQHF.

The V call is TRBV11-2, the J call TRBJ1-4, with a tentative D call TRBD1 (5 bases). Germline-derived CDR1 and CDR2 are SGHAT and FQNNGV. This CDR3 is built from 15 residues. Between the trimmed V and J ends, which lost 2 bases and 5 bases, there was a span of 12 bases. The CDR3 protein is CASSLMQGLNEKLFF. In DNA, the CDR3 is TGTGCCAGCAGCTTAATGCAGGGCCTAAATGAAAAACTGTTTTTT.

V is TRBV20-1 and J is TRBJ2-3; D remains unclear. Germline V lookup: CDR1 DFQATT, CDR2 SNEGSKA (reference sequence). Deletions cut 6 bases from V and 2 bases from J, with 6 bases between. The CDR3 runs to 11 residues. CDR3 nucleotide sequence: TGCAGTGCCCCCGTCACAGATACGCAGTATTTT. This encodes CSAPVTDTQYF.